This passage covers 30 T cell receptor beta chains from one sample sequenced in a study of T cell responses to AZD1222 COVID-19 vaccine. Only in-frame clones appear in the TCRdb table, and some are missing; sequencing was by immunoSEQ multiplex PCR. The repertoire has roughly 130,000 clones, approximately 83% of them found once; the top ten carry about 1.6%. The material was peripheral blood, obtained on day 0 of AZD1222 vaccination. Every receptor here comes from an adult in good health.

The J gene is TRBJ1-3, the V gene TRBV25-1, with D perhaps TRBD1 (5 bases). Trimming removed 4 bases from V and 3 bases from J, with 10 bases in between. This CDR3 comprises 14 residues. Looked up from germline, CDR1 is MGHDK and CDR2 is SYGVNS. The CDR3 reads CASSADSRGNTIYF. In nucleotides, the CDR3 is TGTGCCAGCAGTGCAGACAGTCGTGGAAACACCATATATTTT.

CDR3: CASSQARGNTEAFF. CDR3 coding DNA: TGTGCCAGCAGCCAAGCCCGGGGCAACACTGAAGCTTTCTTT. This chain uses TRBV14 with TRBJ1-1; TRBD1 might be the D (5 bases). Looked up from germline, CDR1 is SGHDN and CDR2 is FVKESK. V lost 1 base and J 2 bases, leaving 8 bases between the germline ends. The CDR3 runs to 14 residues.

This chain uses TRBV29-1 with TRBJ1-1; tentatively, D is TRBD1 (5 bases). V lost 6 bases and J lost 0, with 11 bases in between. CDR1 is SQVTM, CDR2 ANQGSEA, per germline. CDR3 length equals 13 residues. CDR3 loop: CSVRGLLNTEAFF. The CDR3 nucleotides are TGCAGCGTGAGGGGACTCTTGAACACTGAAGCTTTCTTT.

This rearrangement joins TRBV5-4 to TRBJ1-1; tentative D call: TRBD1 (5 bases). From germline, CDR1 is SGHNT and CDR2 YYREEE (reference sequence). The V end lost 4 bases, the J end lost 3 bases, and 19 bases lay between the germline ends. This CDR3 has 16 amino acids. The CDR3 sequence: CASSPPKTGAHTEAFF. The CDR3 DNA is TGTGCCAGCAGCCCCCCCAAGACCGGGGCTCACACTGAAGCTTTCTTT.

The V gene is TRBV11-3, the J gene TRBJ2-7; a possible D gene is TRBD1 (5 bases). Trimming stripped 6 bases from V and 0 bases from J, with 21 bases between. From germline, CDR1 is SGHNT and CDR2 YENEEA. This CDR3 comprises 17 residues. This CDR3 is CASSLPPGQYFSYEQYF. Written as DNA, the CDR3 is TGTGCCAGCAGTCTCCCCCCCGGACAATACTTCTCCTACGAGCAGTACTTC. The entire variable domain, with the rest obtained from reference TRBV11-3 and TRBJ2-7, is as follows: EAGVVQSPRYKIIEKKQPVAFWCNPISGHNTLYWYLQNLGQGPELLIRYENEEAVDDSQLPKDRFSAERLKGVDSTLKIQPAELGDSAVYLCASSLPPGQYFSYEQYFGPGTRLTVT.

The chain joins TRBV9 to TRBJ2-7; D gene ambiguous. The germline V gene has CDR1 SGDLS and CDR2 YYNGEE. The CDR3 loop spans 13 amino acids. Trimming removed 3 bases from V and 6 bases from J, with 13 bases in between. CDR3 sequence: CASSEIGLAEQYF. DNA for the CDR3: TGTGCCAGCAGCGAAATTGGGTTGGCCGAGCAGTACTTC.

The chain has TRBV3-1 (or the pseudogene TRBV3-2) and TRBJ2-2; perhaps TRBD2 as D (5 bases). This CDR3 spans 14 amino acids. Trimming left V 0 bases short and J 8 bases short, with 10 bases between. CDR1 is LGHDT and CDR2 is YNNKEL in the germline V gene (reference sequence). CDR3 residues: CASSQDSGWGELFF. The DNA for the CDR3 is TGTGCCAGCAGCCAAGATTCGGGGTGGGGGGAGCTGTTTTTT.

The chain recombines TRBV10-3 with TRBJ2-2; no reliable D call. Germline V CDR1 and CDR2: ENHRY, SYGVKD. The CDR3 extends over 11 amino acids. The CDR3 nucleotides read TGTTTTGCAACGAACACCGGGGAGCTGTTTTTT. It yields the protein CFATNTGELFF.

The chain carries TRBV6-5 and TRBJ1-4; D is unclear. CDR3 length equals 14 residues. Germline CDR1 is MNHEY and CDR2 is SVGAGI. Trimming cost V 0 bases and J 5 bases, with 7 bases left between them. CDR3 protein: CASSYSGGNEKLFF. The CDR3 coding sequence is TGTGCCAGCAGTTACTCCGGAGGAAATGAAAAACTGTTTTTT.

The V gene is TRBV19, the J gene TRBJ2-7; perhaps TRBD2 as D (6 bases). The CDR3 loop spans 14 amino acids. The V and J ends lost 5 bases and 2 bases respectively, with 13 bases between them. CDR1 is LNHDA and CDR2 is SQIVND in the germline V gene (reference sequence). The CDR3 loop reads CASSRGWTAYEQYF. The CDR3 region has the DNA TGTGCCAGTAGTCGGGGGTGGACCGCCTACGAGCAGTACTTC.

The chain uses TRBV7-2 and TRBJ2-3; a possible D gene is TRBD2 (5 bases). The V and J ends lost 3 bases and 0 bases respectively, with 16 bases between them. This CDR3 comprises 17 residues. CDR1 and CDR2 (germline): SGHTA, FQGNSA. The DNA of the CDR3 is TGTGCCAGCAGCTTTCTCCCCCCCAGACTAAGCACAGATACGCAGTATTTT. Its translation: CASSFLPPRLSTDTQYF. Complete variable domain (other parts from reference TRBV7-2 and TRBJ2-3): GAGVSQSPSNKVTEKGKDVELRCDPISGHTALYWYRQSLGQGLEFLIYFQGNSAPDKSGLPSDRFSAERTGGSVSTLTIQRTQQEDSAVYLCASSFLPPRLSTDTQYFGPGTRLTVL.

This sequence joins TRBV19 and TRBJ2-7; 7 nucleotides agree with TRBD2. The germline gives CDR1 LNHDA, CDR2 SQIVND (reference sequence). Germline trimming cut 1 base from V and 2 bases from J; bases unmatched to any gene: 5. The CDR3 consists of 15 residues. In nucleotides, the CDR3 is TGTGCCAGTAGTATAGCTGCTAGCGGCACCTACGAGCAGTACTTC. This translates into CASSIAASGTYEQYF.

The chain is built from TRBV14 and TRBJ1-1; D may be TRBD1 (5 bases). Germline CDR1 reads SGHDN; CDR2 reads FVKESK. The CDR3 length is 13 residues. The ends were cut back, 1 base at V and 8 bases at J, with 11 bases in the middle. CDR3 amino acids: CASSQVRGREAFF. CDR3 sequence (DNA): TGTGCCAGCAGCCAAGTACGGGGCAGGGAAGCTTTCTTT.

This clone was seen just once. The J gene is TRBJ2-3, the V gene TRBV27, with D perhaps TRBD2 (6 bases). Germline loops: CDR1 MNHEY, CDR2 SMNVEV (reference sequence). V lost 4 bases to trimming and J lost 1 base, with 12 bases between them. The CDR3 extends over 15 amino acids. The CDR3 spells CASSYPTSGTDTQYF. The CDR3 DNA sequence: TGTGCCAGCAGTTACCCGACTAGTGGCACAGATACGCAGTATTTT.

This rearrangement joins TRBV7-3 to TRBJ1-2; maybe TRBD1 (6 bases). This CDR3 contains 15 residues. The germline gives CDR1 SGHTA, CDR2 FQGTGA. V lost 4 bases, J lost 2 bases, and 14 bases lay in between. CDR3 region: CASSSYDRLNYGYTF. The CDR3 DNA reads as TGTGCCAGCAGCTCCTACGACAGGCTGAACTATGGCTACACCTTC.

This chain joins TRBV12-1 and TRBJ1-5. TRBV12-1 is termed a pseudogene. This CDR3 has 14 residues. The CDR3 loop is CASSPIASNQPQHF. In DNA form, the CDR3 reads TGTGCCAGCAGCCCTATCGCCAGCAATCAGCCCCAGCATTTT.

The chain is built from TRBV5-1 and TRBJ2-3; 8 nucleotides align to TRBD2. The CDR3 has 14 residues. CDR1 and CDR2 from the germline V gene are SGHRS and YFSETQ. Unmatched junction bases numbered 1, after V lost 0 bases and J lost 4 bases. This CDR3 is CASSLAGGPDTQYF. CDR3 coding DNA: TGCGCCAGCAGCTTGGCGGGGGGGCCAGATACGCAGTATTTT.

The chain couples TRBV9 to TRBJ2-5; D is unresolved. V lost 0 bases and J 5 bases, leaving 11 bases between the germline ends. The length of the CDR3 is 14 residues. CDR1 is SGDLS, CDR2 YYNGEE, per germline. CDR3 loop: CASSVVPGSETQYF. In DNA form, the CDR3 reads TGTGCCAGCAGCGTAGTTCCGGGCTCGGAGACCCAGTACTTC.

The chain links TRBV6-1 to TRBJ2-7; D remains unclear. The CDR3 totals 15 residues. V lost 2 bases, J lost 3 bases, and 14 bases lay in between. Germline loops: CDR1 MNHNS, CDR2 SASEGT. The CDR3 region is CASSEIGEGHYEQYF. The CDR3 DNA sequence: TGTGCCAGCAGTGAAATTGGTGAAGGGCACTACGAGCAGTACTTC.

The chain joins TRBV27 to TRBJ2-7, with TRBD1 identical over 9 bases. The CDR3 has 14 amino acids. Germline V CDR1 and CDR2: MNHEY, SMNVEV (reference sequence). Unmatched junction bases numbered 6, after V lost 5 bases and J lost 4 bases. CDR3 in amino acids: CASSPGQGGYEQYF. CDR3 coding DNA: TGTGCCAGCAGTCCGGGACAGGGTGGATACGAGCAGTACTTC.

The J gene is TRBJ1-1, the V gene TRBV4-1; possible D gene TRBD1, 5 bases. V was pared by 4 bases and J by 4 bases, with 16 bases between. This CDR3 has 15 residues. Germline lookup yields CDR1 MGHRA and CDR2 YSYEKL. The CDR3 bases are TGCGCCAGCAGCCTCAGGGCAGCGGGACCCACTGAAGCTTTCTTT. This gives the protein CASSLRAAGPTEAFF.

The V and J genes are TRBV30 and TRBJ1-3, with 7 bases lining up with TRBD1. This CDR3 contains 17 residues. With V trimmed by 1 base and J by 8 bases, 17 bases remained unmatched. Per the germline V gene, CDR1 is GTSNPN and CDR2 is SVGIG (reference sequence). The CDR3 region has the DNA TGTGCCTGGAGTGCTGACCCCGTCCGGGACAGTCGGGACACCATATATTTT. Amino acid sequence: CAWSADPVRDSRDTIYF.

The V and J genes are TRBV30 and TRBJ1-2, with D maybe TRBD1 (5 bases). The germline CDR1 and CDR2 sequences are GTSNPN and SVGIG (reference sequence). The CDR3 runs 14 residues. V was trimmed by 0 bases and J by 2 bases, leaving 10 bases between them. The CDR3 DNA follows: TGTGCCTGGAGTGTACTGGGGGTAAACTATGGCTACACCTTC. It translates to CAWSVLGVNYGYTF. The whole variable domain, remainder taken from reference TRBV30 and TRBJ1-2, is SQTIHQWPATLVQPVGSPLSLECTVEGTSNPNLYWYRQAAGRGLQLLFYSVGIGQISSEVPQNLSASRPQDRQFILSSKKLLLSDSGFYLCAWSVLGVNYGYTFGSGTRLTVV.

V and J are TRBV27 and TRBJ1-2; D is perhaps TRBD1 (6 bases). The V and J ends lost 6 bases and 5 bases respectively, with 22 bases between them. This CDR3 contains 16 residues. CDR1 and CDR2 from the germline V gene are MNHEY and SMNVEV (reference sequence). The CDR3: CASRGVVGAKVYGYTF. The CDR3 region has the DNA TGTGCCAGCAGGGGGGTCGTGGGGGCCAAGGTATATGGCTACACCTTC.

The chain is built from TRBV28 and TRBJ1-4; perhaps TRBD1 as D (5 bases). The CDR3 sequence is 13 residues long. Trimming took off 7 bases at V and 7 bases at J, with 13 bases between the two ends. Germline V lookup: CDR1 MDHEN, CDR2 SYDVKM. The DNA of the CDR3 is TGTGCCAGCACCGGGGGGTCGAGTGAAAAACTGTTTTTT. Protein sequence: CASTGGSSEKLFF.

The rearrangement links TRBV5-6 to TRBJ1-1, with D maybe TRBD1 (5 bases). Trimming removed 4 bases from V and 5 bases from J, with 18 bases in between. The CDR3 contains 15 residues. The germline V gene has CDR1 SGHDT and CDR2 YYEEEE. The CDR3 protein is CASSLEGRLGTEAFF. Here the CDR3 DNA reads TGTGCCAGCAGCCTTGAGGGACGCCTGGGAACTGAAGCTTTCTTT.

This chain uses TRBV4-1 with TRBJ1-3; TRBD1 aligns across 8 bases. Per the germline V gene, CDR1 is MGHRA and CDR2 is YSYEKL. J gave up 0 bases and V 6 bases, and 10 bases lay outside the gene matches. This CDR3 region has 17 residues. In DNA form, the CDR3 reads TGCGCCAGCAGTCAATCCCAGGGGGCGAGCTCTGGAAACACCATATATTTT. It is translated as CASSQSQGASSGNTIYF.

CDR3 region: CASVFGREQYF. CDR3 coding DNA: TGTGCCAGTGTTTTCGGGAGGGAGCAGTACTTC. This chain uses TRBV19 with TRBJ2-7; 7 bases match TRBD2. The V and J ends lost 8 bases and 7 bases, in that order; junction bases with no gene match: 5. Germline V gene lookup returns CDR1 LNHDA and CDR2 SQIVND (reference sequence). The length of the CDR3 is 11 residues.

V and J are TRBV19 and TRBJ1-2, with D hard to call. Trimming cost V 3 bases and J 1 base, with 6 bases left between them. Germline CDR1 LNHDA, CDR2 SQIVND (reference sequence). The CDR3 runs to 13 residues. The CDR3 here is CASSIGLNYGYTF. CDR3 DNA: TGTGCCAGTAGTATTGGTCTTAACTATGGCTACACCTTC.

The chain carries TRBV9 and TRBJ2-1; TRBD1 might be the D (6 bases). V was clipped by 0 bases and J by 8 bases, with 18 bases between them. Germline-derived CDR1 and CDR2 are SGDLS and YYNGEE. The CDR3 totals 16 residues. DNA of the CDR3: TGTGCCAGCAGCGTAGTATGGGGGCAGGGGCGCGATGAGCAGTTCTTC. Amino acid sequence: CASSVVWGQGRDEQFF.